This TCR beta chain was captured by sequencing in a study of response to subunit inactivated influenza vaccine. The CDR3 spans 18 residues. The V and J ends lost 0 bases and 8 bases, in that order; junction bases with no gene match: 11. Germline V gene sequence: CDR1 LGHNA, CDR2 YSLEER. Study observations and caveats: Researchers suggested that each seasonal influenza vaccination recruits few new T cells.

MiXCR, run by TCRdb on the RT-PCR reads, gives a single entry per CDR3 protein. The sample contains over 400,000 distinct CDR3 sequences, about a tenth of which appear only once. This clonotype came up a few times. Its antigen is not known. The specimen was PBMCs from blood, collected 40 to 50 days after vaccination. The chain is built from TRBV4-3 and TRBJ2-1; 12 nucleotides agree with TRBD1. The TCR comes from a man aged 45-65 years who received an inactivated influenza vaccine. In DNA form, the CDR3 reads TGCGCCAGCAGCCAAGACGCTGATCGGGACAGGGGGCTAGATGAGCAGTTCTTC. Encoded protein: CASSQDADRDRGLDEQFF.